These T cell receptor beta chains were read from a single sample in a study of shared clonotypes between healthy human individuals. Produced via immunoSEQ multiplex PCR; TCRdb's table is partial and in-frame only. The sample records 950,000 to 1,300,000 clones, roughly 80% being singletons. The sample taken for sequencing was memory CD4+ T cells sorted from blood. The receptors come from a man younger than 30 in good health. Both conserved end residues are part of each CDR3. D genes are given only for firm matches. A row's size may be missing; if present it is once, few, many or a size class.

-	-	TRBJ2-6	TRBV30	TGTGCCTCTGACAGAGAATCTGGGGCCAACGTCCTGACTTTC	CASDRESGANVLTF
-	-	TRBJ2-1	TRBV19	TGTGCCAGTAGTATAAGCTTAACTACTAATTCCTACAATGAGCAGTTCTTC	CASSISLTTNSYNEQFF
TRBD1	few	TRBJ1-2	TRBV11-2	TGTGCCAGCAGCTTAGGAAATGCGGGACAGGGGGCGAATGGCTACACCTTC	CASSLGNAGQGANGYTF
-	-	TRBJ2-5	TRBV7-7	TGTGCTAGCAGCTTAGGCCCCGGAGAGACCCAGTACTTC	CASSLGPGETQYF
TRBD1	-	TRBJ2-5	TRBV7-2	TGTGCCAGCAGGCCCCCCAGGGGGTTATCGGAGACCCAGTACTTC	CASRPPRGLSETQYF
-	-	TRBJ1-5	TRBV2	TGTGCCAGCACTCGACGGGTCAATCAGCCCCAGCATTTT	CASTRRVNQPQHF
-	-	TRBJ1-5	TRBV29-1	TGCAGCGGGGGAGAGGGCAATCAGCCCCAGCATTTT	CSGGEGNQPQHF
-	-	TRBJ2-2	TRBV6-1	TGTGCCAGCAGTGAAATGGCAGGGGCCGGGGAGCTGTTTTTT	CASSEMAGAGELFF
-	-	TRBJ1-2	TRBV27	TGTGCCAGCAGGCTAGCAGTGGGGGGCTACACCTTC	CASRLAVGGYTF
TRBD2	few	TRBJ2-7	TRBV13	TGTGCCAGCAGCTTAGCGGGGGGGACCTACGAGCAGTACTTC	CASSLAGGTYEQYF
-	-	TRBJ2-1	TRBV2	TGTGCCAGCAGAGACCAGGGGTTCGGGCAGTTCTTC	CASRDQGFGQFF
-	-	TRBJ2-2	TRBV7-9	TGTGCCAGCAGTCTGACTAGTACAGGGACCGGGGAGCTGTTTTTT	CASSLTSTGTGELFF
-	-	TRBJ2-5	TRBV5-1	TGCGCCAGCAGTACAGGGAGTAGGGAGACCCAGTACTTC	CASSTGSRETQYF
TRBD2	-	TRBJ2-1	TRBV25-1	TGTGCCAGCAGTGTATTGCTTAGCGGGAGTCGGGAGCAGTTCTTC	CASSVLLSGSREQFF
TRBD1	-	TRBJ2-7	TRBV27	TGTGCCAGCAGCTATCTAGGGACAGGGGGCTCCTACGAGCAGTACTTC	CASSYLGTGGSYEQYF
TRBD1	-	TRBJ1-1	TRBV11-1	TGTGCCAGCAGCTTACTCGGGACAGGGGGCACTGAAGCTTTCTTT	CASSLLGTGGTEAFF
-	-	TRBJ2-7	TRBV7-9	TGTGCCAGCAGCTCGTCGGACACGTACTACGAGCAGTACTTC	CASSSSDTYYEQYF
TRBD2	-	TRBJ2-2	TRBV27	TGTGCCAGCAGTCCCCGACTAGCGGGAACGAACACCGGGGAGCTGTTTTTT	CASSPRLAGTNTGELFF
-	once	TRBJ2-2	TRBV10-3	TGTGCCATCCAGGTGGGCGGGGAGCTGTTTTTT	CAIQVGGELFF
-	-	TRBJ1-3	TRBV7-8	TGTGCCAGCAGCCTAGGGGGTGTAGAAAGCCTCTACGGAAACACCATATATTTT	CASSLGGVESLYGNTIYF
-	few	TRBJ1-1	TRBV6-1	TGTGCCAGCAGTGAAGTCAAGGACACTGAAGCTTTCTTT	CASSEVKDTEAFF
TRBD2	-	TRBJ2-5	TRBV4-1	TGCGCCAGCAGCGGGGCGGGAGGGCCTTGGGAGACCCAGTACTTC	CASSGAGGPWETQYF
TRBD1	-	TRBJ1-5	TRBV6-1	TGTGCCAGCAGGGGGGACAGGGGCGGACAGCCCCAGCATTTT	CASRGDRGGQPQHF
TRBD1	many	TRBJ2-3	TRBV7-2	TGTGCCAGCAGCTTGGGACAGGGAGTATTGTATTTT	CASSLGQGVLYF
-	-	TRBJ1-2	TRBV6-5	TGTGCCAGCACTCCTAGGGGAAGGCTCTATGGCTACACCTTC	CASTPRGRLYGYTF
-	few	TRBJ1-1	TRBV18	TGTGCCAGCTCACAATCGGACACCACTGAAGCTTTCTTT	CASSQSDTTEAFF
-	-	TRBJ2-3	TRBV19	TGTGCCAGTAGTATCCACGGGGGTGGGACAGATACGCAGTATTTT	CASSIHGGGTDTQYF
-	once	TRBJ2-4	TRBV30	TGTGCCTGGAGTCCCTCCTTGGGGGGATGGGGCAAAAACATTCAGTACTTC	CAWSPSLGGWGKNIQYF
TRBD1	-	TRBJ1-2	TRBV27	TGTGCCAGCAGTCCCCGACAGGGATGGGGCTATGGCTACACCTTC	CASSPRQGWGYGYTF
-	-	TRBJ1-1	TRBV6-5	TGTGCCAGCAGTCGAGGGGGGGTGAACACTGAAGCTTTCTTT	CASSRGGVNTEAFF
-	-	TRBJ1-2	TRBV30	TGTGCCTGGAGTGTACCATCCCGCGGGGGCTACACCTTC	CAWSVPSRGGYTF
-	many	TRBJ1-1	TRBV19	TGTGCCAGTAGTCCCCGGACATTCATCACTGAAGCTTTCTTT	CASSPRTFITEAFF
-	-	TRBJ1-4	TRBV19	TGTGCCAGTACCAACCCGGGGGAGCCCGCAACTAATGAAAAACTGTTTTTT	CASTNPGEPATNEKLFF
-	-	TRBJ1-6	TRBV27	TGTGCCAGCAGTTTATCGAGTCCCAGGATAGGATCACCCCTCCACTTT	CASSLSSPRIGSPLHF
-	-	TRBJ2-1	TRBV6-5	TGTGCCAGCAGCCCGGACAGAAGCTCCTACAATGAGCAGTTCTTC	CASSPDRSSYNEQFF
TRBD1	-	TRBJ2-7	TRBV18	TGTGCCAGCTCACCCCGGGACAGTATCTACGAGCAGTACTTC	CASSPRDSIYEQYF
TRBD1	-	TRBJ1-2	TRBV5-4	TGTGCCAGCAGTTCCGCGGGACAGGGGGGCCTCACCTTC	CASSSAGQGGLTF
-	once	TRBJ1-4	TRBV6-5	TGTGCCAGCAGTTACTCCCGAGATAAGGAAAAACTGTTTTTT	CASSYSRDKEKLFF
TRBD1	-	TRBJ1-1	TRBV6-5	TGTGCCAGCAGTTCGACAGGGACGAACACTGAAGCTTTCTTT	CASSSTGTNTEAFF
TRBD1	-	TRBJ1-2	TRBV6-5	TGTGCCAGCCGGAAACCGGGACAGACATATGGCTACACCTTC	CASRKPGQTYGYTF
TRBD2	once	TRBJ2-7	TRBV28	TGTGCCAGCAGAACAGCGGGGGGTTCCTACGAGCAGTACTTC	CASRTAGGSYEQYF
-	-	TRBJ2-7	TRBV2	TGTGCCAGCGCCACCGGGGGTAAGGGGGCCTACGAGCAGTACTTC	CASATGGKGAYEQYF
-	-	TRBJ1-6	TRBV5-1	TGCGCCAGCAGCTTGGCACGAGGAAATAATTCACCCCTCCACTTT	CASSLARGNNSPLHF
TRBD2	few	TRBJ2-7	TRBV11-2	TGTGCCAGCAGCTCGGGACTAGCTAACGACGAGCAGTACTTC	CASSSGLANDEQYF
TRBD1	once	TRBJ2-2	TRBV5-4	TGTGCCAGCAGCTTACAGGGGGCGCGAACCGGGGAGCTGTTTTTT	CASSLQGARTGELFF
-	-	TRBJ2-6	TRBV5-4	TGTGCCAGCAGCCCGAGGGGACATCCCCAAAGGGCTGGGGCCAACGTCCTGACTTTC	CASSPRGHPQRAGANVLTF
-	many	TRBJ1-3	TRBV6-1	TGTGCCAGCATACAGGGACCTGGAAACACCATATATTTT	CASIQGPGNTIYF
-	-	TRBJ2-2	TRBV19	TGTGCCAGTAGTATAGGGACAGAGTACACCGGGGAGCTGTTTTTT	CASSIGTEYTGELFF